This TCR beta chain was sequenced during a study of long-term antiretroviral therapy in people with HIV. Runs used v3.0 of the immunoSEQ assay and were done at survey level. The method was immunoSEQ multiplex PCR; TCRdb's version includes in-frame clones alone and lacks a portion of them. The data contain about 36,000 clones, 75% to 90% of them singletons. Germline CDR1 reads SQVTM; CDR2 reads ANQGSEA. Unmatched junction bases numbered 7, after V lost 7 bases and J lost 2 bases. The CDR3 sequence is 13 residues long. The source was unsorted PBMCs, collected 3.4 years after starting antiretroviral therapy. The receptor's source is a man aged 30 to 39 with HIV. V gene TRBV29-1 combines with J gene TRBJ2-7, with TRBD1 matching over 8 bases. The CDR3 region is CSAGQGATYEQYF. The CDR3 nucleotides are TGCAGCGCCGGACAGGGAGCAACCTACGAGCAGTACTTC.